This T cell receptor (beta chain) was documented in a study of cytotoxic CD8 clonotypes in ibrutinib-treated CLL. Study-level results: Public clonotypes (which were uncommon) either contracted or remained stable on treatment. Having risen at ibrutinib response, clonality had fallen back toward baseline by progression. Pretreatment clonality was elevated relative to age-matched healthy donors and paralleled circulating CD8+ T-cell counts.

This CDR3 spans 14 amino acids. CDR1 is SEHNR and CDR2 is FQNEAQ in the germline V gene (reference sequence). The V end was cut by 1 base, the J end by 1 base, with 7 bases between. Cryopreserved PBMCs provided around 2 micrograms of genomic DNA for the TCR beta libraries. To note about this clone: Its matching antigen is unknown.

Clones were sequenced by immunoSEQ multiplex PCR, and TCRdb holds only the in-frame ones, with some missing. The top ten hold roughly 4.7% of the sample, which has about 140,000 clones, about three quarters seen once. This specimen was PBMCs, taken after 24 months of ibrutinib treatment. The source is a human donor with chronic lymphocytic leukemia. The chain employs TRBV7-9 and TRBJ1-1; D uncertain. The CDR3 protein is CASSLVGGNTEAFF. The CDR3 DNA reads TGTGCCAGCAGCTTAGTAGGCGGGAACACTGAAGCTTTCTTT.